Sequencing of this T cell receptor beta chain was carried out in a study of blood T cells in healthy people across ages. This clonotype occurred a few times. Then a second PCR, running roughly 7 to 11 cycles, was carried out with a sample-barcoded 5' primer and a J-beta primer mix. Each cDNA molecule carried a tag from a template-switch adaptor that contained 12 random nucleotides. MiXCR, run by TCRdb on the 5' RACE reads, gives a single entry per CDR3 protein. This sample has 700,000 to 1,000,000 distinct CDR3 sequences, with around 45% found just once. This CDR3 is 15 amino acids long. CDR1 and CDR2 (germline): SGHTA, FQGNSA.

V usage is TRBV7-2 and J usage is TRBJ2-5; 10 bases match TRBD2. The J call could be wrong; TRBJ2-7 is a better fit for the DNA end. This clonotype originated in a man aged 55 to 70 in good health. Sequencing was performed on blood. The DNA for the CDR3 is TGTGCCAGCAGCTTAGCAGGGCTAGCGGGGGACGAGCAGTACTTC. Its translation is CASSLAGLAGDEQYF.